This T cell receptor beta chain was identified in a study of T-cell memory formation after mild COVID-19 (dated by TCRdb to the early 2020s). Background on the whole study: TCR sequence clusters from the two donors were found to be largely donor specific. In two donors, T-cell clones that expanded and contracted after mild COVID-19 were followed by sequencing TCRalpha and TCRbeta repertoires longitudinally. Two young, previously healthy adult volunteers made up the cohort, one male and one female.

Broad study findings and their caveats: Contracting CD4+ clones were located mainly in the CM and EM memory subsets, whereas CD8+ clones were found to be enriched in EMRA. Clones contracting from day 15 to 85 had balanced CD4/CD8 phenotypes, while a second wave expanding from day 15 to 37 was biased towards CD4+. The detection of some responding clones in pre-infection memory suggests that pre-existing cross-reactive memory T cells joined the SARS-CoV-2 response. SARS-CoV-2 specificity was not confirmed for the second-wave clones peaking on day 37. The study included only two mild cases, and larger cohorts that include severe cases with pre-infection samples were judged to be necessary.

On this clonotype itself: Its antigen has not been determined. The sample holds no much larger clone one base away, and base qualities are not on file.

Instrument on record: Illumina NovaSeq 6000. Using 5'RACE with constant-segment primers, TCRalpha and TCRbeta cDNA libraries were constructed, with sample barcodes and unique molecular identifiers added in the process. Trizol reagent was used to extract RNA from every sample. Amplification of the libraries took two PCR steps, and the second step added a second sample barcode plus Illumina TruSeq adapters. The libraries were sequenced on an Illumina NovaSeq using 2 x 150 bp paired-end reads. The original pipeline was this. Reads were demultiplexed and collapsed into UMI-guided consensus sequences with migec v1.2.7. Using mixcr v2.1.11, the UMI consensuses were aligned to TRA and TRB V and J templates and assembled into clonotypes. A clonotype was counted as expanded or contracted only if both edgeR and NoisET called the change significant, with noise models trained on biological replicates. For edgeR calls, a false discovery rate-adjusted p below 0.01 and a log2 fold-change threshold of 1 were applied. PCA with hierarchical clustering of max-normalized trajectories of the 1000 most abundant clonotypes was used as exploratory dynamics analysis. The CD4 or CD8 phenotype of responding clones was assigned using the separately sequenced CD4+ and CD8+ repertoires. The raw public reads went through TCRdb reprocessing: fastp at Q25, MiXCR clone calling, in-frame beta chains kept. CDR3 protein sequences are deduplicated, and each keeps its most common genes and DNA. TCRdb's processing, not the study's, gives the V and J calls here. A total of under 200,000 distinct CDR3 sequences appear in this sample, 10% to 15% of them only once. Approximately 3.4% of the sample is taken by the ten largest.

Ficoll-Paque density gradient centrifugation was used to isolate PBMCs. The germline V gene yields SGHAT for CDR1 and FQNNGV for CDR2. Including the terminal cysteine and phenylalanine, the CDR3 comprises 15 residues. Just the 45-base CDR3 DNA is kept, in frame starting at base 1. V loses 5 bases, J loses 4 bases, and the germline ends lie 15 bases apart. The sequence links TRBV11-2 to TRBJ1-3, with TRBD1 perhaps the D gene, on 5 matching bases. This TCR was sampled from a man aged 18 to 29 who had mild COVID-19 (a few samples of this study predate the infection). The sample titles of this study are shuffled in the database, so cell type and time point are left out; the donor was told from shared clones. Sequenced: PBMCs or a T cell subset sorted from them (not recorded which). This receptor has the CDR3 CASSPTWGTGNTIYF. The bases are TGTGCCAGCAGCCCTACTTGGGGGACGGGAAACACCATATATTTT.